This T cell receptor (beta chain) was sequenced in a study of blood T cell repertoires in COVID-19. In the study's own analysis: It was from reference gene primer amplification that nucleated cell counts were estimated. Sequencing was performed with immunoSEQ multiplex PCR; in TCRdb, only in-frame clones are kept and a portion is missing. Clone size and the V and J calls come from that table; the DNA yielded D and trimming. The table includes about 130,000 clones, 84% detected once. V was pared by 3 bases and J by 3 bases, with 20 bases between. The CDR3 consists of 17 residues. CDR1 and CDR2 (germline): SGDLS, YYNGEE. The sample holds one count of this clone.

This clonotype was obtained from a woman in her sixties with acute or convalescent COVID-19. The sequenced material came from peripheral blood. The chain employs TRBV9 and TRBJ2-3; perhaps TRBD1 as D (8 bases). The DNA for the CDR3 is TGTGCCAGCAGCGAGGGGAGGGCAGGGGGCGATACAGATACGCAGTATTTT. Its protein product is CASSEGRAGGDTDTQYF.